Shown below are 20 T cell receptor beta chains from a single sample sequenced in a study of tumor-infiltrating lymphocytes in primary liver carcinoma. Unsorted bulk tissue, about 20-32 mg of it, served as the source for co-extraction of RNA and DNA. Priming with a constant-region primer yielded TCR beta cDNA from 500 ng total RNA. For TCR beta, libraries were produced by three nested multiplex PCR rounds using slightly modified ARM-PCR. Researchers ran the first two PCR rounds for roughly 10 cycles each with TRBV1-TRBV30 forward primers and a C-beta reverse primer. TCRdb fed the multiplex PCR reads into MiXCR, producing one record per CDR3 protein. The sample lists some 87,000 distinct CDR3 sequences; around 70% were seen once. Sequencing input: tumor-adjacent normal liver tissue. Receptor source: a man between 35 and 55 years old with primary liver carcinoma and hepatitis B virus infection.

This clonotype was counted a few times. This sequence joins TRBV28 and TRBJ2-7; TRBD2 agrees at 7 bases. The CDR3 spans 13 residues. V gave up 6 bases and J gave up 5 bases; unmatched junction bases: 7. Per the germline V gene, CDR1 is MDHEN and CDR2 is SYDVKM. The CDR3 loop is CASRGTNVDEQYF. CDR3 in DNA: TGTGCCAGCAGAGGGACTAATGTCGACGAGCAGTACTTC.

This clonotype was counted at least ten times. The chain recombines TRBV6-2 or TRBV6-3 with TRBJ2-7, with D tentatively TRBD2 (5 bases). Trimming removed 2 bases at V and 2 bases at J, with 10 bases between. Germline V gene data show CDR1 as MNHEY and CDR2 as SVGEGT. The CDR3 length is 14 residues. This CDR3 is CASSYEAGPYEQYF. CDR3 sequence (DNA): TGTGCCAGCAGTTACGAGGCGGGCCCCTACGAGCAGTACTTC.

As for this clonotype: A much larger clone is a single base away; this may be a read error. The chain has TRBV7-8 and TRBJ2-7; D is perhaps TRBD1 (6 bases). CDR3 length equals 14 residues. V gave up 1 base and J gave up 4 bases, with 11 bases separating them. From germline, CDR1 is SGHVS and CDR2 FQNEAQ. Written as DNA, the CDR3 is TGTGCCAGCAGCTTAGTCGGGACAAAGTACGAGCAGTACTTC. Translating it yields CASSLVGTKYEQYF.

This clonotype is a singleton in its sample. V gene TRBV2 combines with J gene TRBJ2-2, with 7 bases aligning to TRBD1. This CDR3 has 15 residues. Trimming cost V 4 bases and J 2 bases; bases outside gene matches: 4. From germline, CDR1 is SNHLY and CDR2 FYNNEI. This chain's CDR3 is CASSADRANTGELFF. The CDR3 DNA follows: TGTGCCAGCAGTGCCGACAGGGCCAACACCGGGGAGCTGTTTTTT.

This clonotype showed up many times. The V gene is TRBV11-2, the J gene TRBJ2-5, with D maybe TRBD2 (6 bases). This CDR3 contains 16 residues. V shed 3 bases and J shed 2 bases, with 16 bases lying between them. Germline V gene sequence: CDR1 SGHAT, CDR2 FQNNGV. CDR3 DNA sequence: TGTGCCAGCAGCTTTTCCCCCGGTAGCGGACAAGAGACCCAGTACTTC. Encoded protein: CASSFSPGSGQETQYF.

Points on this clonotype: As the CDR3 is not closed by the conserved phenylalanine or tryptophan, this likely results from a read error. V is TRBV7-8 and J is TRBJ1-2; a weak D match, TRBD1 (6 bases). Germline-derived CDR1 and CDR2 are SGHVS and FQNEAQ. This CDR3 has 15 residues. In DNA form, the CDR3 reads TGTGCCAACAGCTGGCGGACAGTGAACCACTATGGCTACACCTTG. Its translation is CANSWRTVNHYGYTL.

Notes on this clonotype: At one end the junction does not follow the germline gene, possibly because of a read error. V usage is TRBV6-1 and J usage is TRBJ2-1; either TRBD1 or TRBD2 may supply D (5 bases each). Germline V gene sequence: CDR1 MNHNS, CDR2 SASEGT. The CDR3 contains 13 residues. DNA of the CDR3: TGTGCCAGTAGTGGGGGACCCTACAATGAGCAGCTCTTC. Amino acids: CASSGGPYNEQLF.

This clonotype has at least ten counts. V and J are TRBV7-8 and TRBJ1-1, with D unresolved. Germline CDR1 SGHVS, CDR2 FQNEAQ. The CDR3 extends over 13 amino acids. V was clipped by 3 bases and J by 0 bases, with 5 bases between them. The CDR3 sequence is CASSFDLNTEAFF. CDR3 in DNA: TGTGCCAGCAGCTTCGATTTGAACACTGAAGCTTTCTTT.

This clonotype was observed a single time. Germline and junction disagree at one end, which may indicate a read error. The chain has TRBV4-2 and TRBJ2-7, with 8 bases matching TRBD2. The germline V gene has CDR1 LGHNA and CDR2 YNFKEQ. This CDR3 has 14 amino acids. The CDR3 DNA follows: TGTGCCAGGAGCCAAGCGAGAGAAAGCGGGAGTAGGTGCTTC. This codes for CARSQARESGSRCF.

This clonotype was observed many times. The V gene is TRBV5-5, the J gene TRBJ2-5; 8 nucleotides match TRBD1. The germline V gene encodes CDR1 SGHKS and CDR2 YYEKEE (reference sequence). V gave up 0 bases and J gave up 5 bases; unmatched junction bases: 9. CDR3 length: 16 residues. CDR3 in amino acids: CASSLAPGTGWETQYF. The CDR3 DNA reads as TGTGCCAGCAGCTTGGCCCCAGGGACAGGATGGGAGACCCAGTACTTC.

About this clonotype: Possible read error: a much larger clone is one base away. The chain has TRBV30 and TRBJ1-5; tentatively, D is TRBD1 (5 bases). Looked up from germline, CDR1 is GTSNPN and CDR2 is SVGIG (reference sequence). The length of the CDR3 is 15 residues. CDR3 in amino acids: CVWSVMGRLNQPQHF. Here the CDR3 DNA reads TGTGTCTGGAGTGTAATGGGACGGCTCAATCAGCCCCAGCATTTT.

On this clonotype itself: It may be a read error: a sequence one base away is much more abundant. V usage is TRBV6-1 and J usage is TRBJ2-2; tentatively, D is TRBD2 (6 bases). Germline values: CDR1 MNHNS, CDR2 SASEGT. This CDR3 comprises 14 residues. CDR3 in DNA: TGTGCCAGAAGTGAAGGGGAGGCTACCGGGGAGCTGTTTTTT. Translating it yields CARSEGEATGELFF.

Concerning this clonotype itself: This may come from a read error, since a much larger clone is one base off. J is TRBJ1-6 and V is TRBV12-3 or TRBV12-4, with a possible D match to TRBD1 (5 bases). This CDR3 spans 16 amino acids. CDR3 residues: CTSSLWGSSYNSPLHF. The CDR3, as DNA: TGTACCAGCAGTTTATGGGGGAGCTCCTATAATTCACCCCTCCACTTT.

The V call is TRBV11-1, the J call TRBJ2-1; 8 bases are a match to TRBD2. The ends lost 3 bases at V and 12 bases at J; junction bases unmatched: 16. In germline, CDR1 is SGHAT, CDR2 FQDESV (reference sequence). The CDR3 covers 16 residues. CDR3 loop: CASSLDIGLATGGQFF. The DNA for the CDR3 is TGTGCCAGCAGCTTGGATATCGGACTAGCCACAGGTGGGCAGTTCTTC.

The chain recombines TRBV29-1 with TRBJ2-5; D perhaps matches TRBD1 (5 bases). The germline V and J ends were trimmed by 0 bases and 9 bases, with 17 bases remaining between them. Looked up from germline, CDR1 is SQVTM and CDR2 is ANQGSEA. There are 14 residues in the CDR3. CDR3 in amino acids: CSVEDSEAGKAQYF. The CDR3, as DNA: TGCAGCGTTGAAGATTCAGAGGCAGGGAAGGCCCAGTACTTC.

At least ten counts were recorded for this clonotype. CDR3: CASSITSGRTDTQYF. The CDR3 DNA is TGTGCCAGCAGTATTACTAGCGGGAGGACAGATACGCAGTATTTT. The chain uses TRBV12-3 or TRBV12-4 and TRBJ2-3; TRBD2 agrees at 12 bases. V lost 5 bases and J lost 3; bases outside the gene matches: 3. The CDR3 consists of 15 residues.

Details on this clonotype: The junction and the germline gene differ at one end; a read error may be behind it. The V and J genes are TRBV29-1 and TRBJ2-4; weak D call: TRBD2 (6 bases). This CDR3 region has 13 residues. The germline CDR1 and CDR2 sequences are SQVTM and ANQGSEA. The CDR3: CSALGRAKKIQYF. The CDR3 nucleotides read TGCAGCGCCCTCGGGAGAGCCAAAAAGATTCAGTACTTC.

This clonotype ranks as medium-sized. V gene TRBV6-5 combines with J gene TRBJ2-6; 7 nucleotides align to TRBD1. The CDR3 sequence is 16 residues long. Trimming at V came to 6 bases and at J to 4 bases, leaving 9 bases not matched to a gene. The V gene's germline CDR1 is MNHEY and CDR2 SVGAGI. CDR3 nucleotide sequence: TGTGCCAGCAGGGCAGGGGACAGATCCGGGGCCAACGTCCTGACTTTC. It is translated as CASRAGDRSGANVLTF.

This clonotype was found a few times. A read error is possible here, since a much larger clone lies one base away. V is TRBV12-3 or TRBV12-4 and J is TRBJ2-5; D gene ambiguous. The CDR3 is 14 amino acids. The CDR3 region is CASSFPATQEIQYF. DNA for the CDR3: TGTGCCAGCAGTTTCCCGGCTACTCAAGAGATCCAGTACTTC.

The chain carries TRBV5-5 and TRBJ1-2; unclear D gene. The CDR3 has 14 residues. The V gene's germline CDR1 is SGHKS and CDR2 YYEKEE (reference sequence). Trimming left V 0 bases short and J 5 bases short, with 11 bases between. The CDR3 nucleotides are TGTGCCAGCAGCTTGGAAGGCACGAAGTATGGCTACACCTTC. It specifies CASSLEGTKYGYTF.